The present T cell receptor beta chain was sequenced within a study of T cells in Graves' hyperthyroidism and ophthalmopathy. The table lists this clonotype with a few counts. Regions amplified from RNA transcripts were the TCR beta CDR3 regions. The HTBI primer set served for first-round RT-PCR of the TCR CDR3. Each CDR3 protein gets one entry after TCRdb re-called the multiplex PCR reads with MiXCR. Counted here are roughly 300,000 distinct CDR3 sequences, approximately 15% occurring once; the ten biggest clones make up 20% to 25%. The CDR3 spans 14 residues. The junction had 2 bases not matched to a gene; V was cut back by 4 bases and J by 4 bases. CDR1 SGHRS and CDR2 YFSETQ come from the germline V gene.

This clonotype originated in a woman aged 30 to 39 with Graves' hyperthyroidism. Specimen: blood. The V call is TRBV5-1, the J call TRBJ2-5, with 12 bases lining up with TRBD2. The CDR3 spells CASSVGLAGETQYF. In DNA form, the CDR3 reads TGCGCCAGCAGCGTGGGACTAGCGGGAGAGACCCAGTACTTC.